This T cell receptor (beta chain) comes out of a study of beta chain features in type 1 diabetes. Study overall: Patients looked much like healthy donors when it came to age, gender and cell yields.

What was sequenced were expressed TCRB transcripts, since all of the isolated RNA had been reverse transcribed. Deep immunoSEQ sequencing covered naive, central memory and regulatory T cell samples. Assay: immunoSEQ multiplex PCR; the TCRdb copy retains only in-frame clones and omits some. The sample lists about 620,000 clones, about a sixth occurring once. CDR3 size: 13 residues. Germline CDR1 reads SGHRS; CDR2 reads YFSETQ. V lost 1 base and J 3 bases, leaving 7 bases between the germline ends. Whole-study results and caveats: Cells with high TCR expression could be over-represented when cDNA is sequenced. People with Type 1 diabetes carried modestly yet significantly shorter TCRB CDR3s in all four CD4+ subsets.

For this clone: Its matching antigen is unknown.

This rearrangement joins TRBV5-1 to TRBJ2-5; D possibly corresponds to TRBD1 (6 bases). The TCR originated in a young man in good health. Sequences were obtained from naive CD4+ T cells from blood. CDR3 nucleotides: TGCGCCAGCAGCTTGAACAGGGAAGAGACCCAGTACTTC. Translated, it gives CASSLNREETQYF.